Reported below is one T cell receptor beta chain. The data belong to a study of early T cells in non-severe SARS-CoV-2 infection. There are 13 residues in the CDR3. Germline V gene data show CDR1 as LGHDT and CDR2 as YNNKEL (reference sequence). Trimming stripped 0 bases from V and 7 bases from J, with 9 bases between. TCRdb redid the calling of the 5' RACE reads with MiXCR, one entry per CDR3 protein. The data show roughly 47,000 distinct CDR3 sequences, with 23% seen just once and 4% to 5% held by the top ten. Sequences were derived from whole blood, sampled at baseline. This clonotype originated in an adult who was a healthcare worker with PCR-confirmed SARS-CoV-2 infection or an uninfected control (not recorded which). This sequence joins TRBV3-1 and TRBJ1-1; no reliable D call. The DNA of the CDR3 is TGTGCCAGCAGCCAAGATAGGGCGCGTGAAGCTTTCTTT. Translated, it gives CASSQDRAREAFF.